This TCR beta chain was sequenced in a study of cytomegalovirus exposure and HLA in healthy donors. Study-wide findings and caveats: Cytomegalovirus association was listed for about 170 TCR beta chains.

Assay: immunoSEQ multiplex PCR; the TCRdb copy retains only in-frame clones and omits some. Found here are approximately 160,000 clones, 84% of them singletons; the top ten hold roughly 10%. Concerning this clone: Its antigen remains unidentified.

Germline values: CDR1 MNHNY, CDR2 SVGAGI (reference sequence). V lost 5 bases, J lost 4 bases, and 9 bases lay in between. This CDR3 is 13 amino acids long. The sample comprised PBMCs. The origin of this receptor is a man aged 25-45 years in good health and CMV-seropositive. This chain links TRBV6-6 with TRBJ2-1; tentative D call: TRBD2 (6 bases). The CDR3 spells CASSPGTYNEQFF. The CDR3 nucleotides are TGTGCCAGCAGTCCTGGGACTTACAATGAGCAGTTCTTC.